The rows below give T cell receptor beta chains drawn from one sample of a study of control samples from healthy donors and cancer patients. The method was immunoSEQ multiplex PCR; TCRdb's version includes in-frame clones alone and lacks a portion of them. Among tens of thousands of clones listed, about four fifths were seen once. Sequencing was carried out using PBMCs. Source of these receptors: a woman aged 45-65 years with lung cancer. Each CDR3 is given with its conserved first and last residue. The order of the fields is J gene, D gene, clone size, V gene, CDR3 protein, CDR3 DNA. D genes are given only for firm matches. A clone size is listed for some rows: how often the clone was seen (once, few, many), or a class if it is expanded.

>TRBJ2-5|TRBD2|.|TRBV3-1/TRBV3-2
CASSRTSGGYQETQYF
TGTGCCAGCAGCCGTACTAGCGGGGGGTACCAAGAGACCCAGTACTTC
>TRBJ2-1|.|.|TRBV9
CASSVEAGLEQFF
TGTGCCAGCAGCGTAGAAGCGGGTTTGGAGCAGTTCTTC
>TRBJ2-2|.|few|TRBV6-6
CASRTSNTGELFF
TGTGCCAGCAGGACCTCTAACACCGGGGAGCTGTTTTTT
>TRBJ1-4|.|.|TRBV25-1
CASSSQGEKLFF
TGTGCCAGCAGTTCACAAGGAGAAAAACTGTTTTTT
>TRBJ1-1|.|.|TRBV5-1
CASSAAGAGTEAFF
TGCGCCAGCAGCGCCGCGGGGGCTGGGACTGAAGCTTTCTTT
>TRBJ2-7|.|.|TRBV6-2/TRBV6-3
CASSSFQGIFYEQYF
TGTGCCAGCAGTTCCTTTCAGGGGATTTTCTACGAGCAGTACTTC
>TRBJ1-1|.|.|TRBV19
CASRFRENTEAFF
TGTGCCAGTAGATTCCGGGAAAACACTGAAGCTTTCTTT
>TRBJ1-2|TRBD1|.|TRBV5-6
CASSLDRRYTF
TGTGCCAGCAGCCTGGACAGGCGGTACACCTTC
>TRBJ1-1|TRBD1|.|TRBV6-6
CASSTTGENTEAFF
TGTGCCAGCAGTACCACAGGGGAGAACACTGAAGCTTTCTTT
>TRBJ2-7|.|.|TRBV7-9
CASSQSQAPYEQYF
TGTGCCAGCAGCCAGAGCCAGGCCCCCTACGAGCAGTACTTC
>TRBJ2-1|.|.|TRBV6-6
CASSYYLSGEDNEQFF
TGTGCCAGCAGTTACTATCTATCCGGGGAAGACAATGAGCAGTTCTTC
>TRBJ1-1|TRBD1|.|TRBV6-2/TRBV6-3
CASSFRTGSGHTEAFF
TGTGCCAGCAGTTTCAGGACAGGATCTGGGCACACTGAAGCTTTCTTT
>TRBJ1-3|TRBD1|few|TRBV18
CASSPSPGQGSGNTIYF
TGTGCCAGCTCACCATCCCCGGGACAGGGCTCTGGAAACACCATATATTTT
>TRBJ1-1|.|.|TRBV20-1
CSASKEANTEAFF
TGCAGTGCTAGTAAGGAGGCGAACACTGAAGCTTTCTTT
>TRBJ2-1|TRBD2|.|TRBV6-2/TRBV6-3
CASSYSSPSGVYNEQFF
TGTGCCAGCAGTTACTCGAGCCCTAGCGGGGTATACAATGAGCAGTTCTTC
>TRBJ1-1|.|.|TRBV11-3
CASSLQRNTEAFF
TGTGCCAGCAGCTTGCAAAGGAACACTGAAGCTTTCTTT
>TRBJ1-2|TRBD1|once|TRBV2
CASNSQGQDYGYTF
TGTGCCAGCAATTCACAGGGGCAAGACTATGGCTACACCTTC
>TRBJ2-5|.|.|TRBV28
CASSLEGAAETQYF
TGTGCCAGCAGTTTGGAGGGGGCGGCGGAGACCCAGTACTTC
>TRBJ1-5|.|.|TRBV19
CASTPQGLSNQPQHF
TGTGCCAGTACCCCGCAGGGGTTGAGCAATCAGCCCCAGCATTTT
>TRBJ1-1|.|.|TRBV11-2
CASSMVPSPSTEAFF
TGTGCCAGCAGCATGGTCCCTAGTCCCTCCACTGAAGCTTTCTTT
>TRBJ1-5|.|.|TRBV6-4
CASSLTGAGPQHF
TGTGCCAGCAGCCTAACAGGTGCTGGGCCCCAGCATTTT
>TRBJ2-1|TRBD1|.|TRBV7-3
CASSSPTGANEQFF
TGTGCCAGCAGCTCCCCGACAGGGGCCAATGAGCAGTTCTTC
>TRBJ1-2|TRBD1|.|TRBV7-9
CASSPNRDSFSYTF
TGTGCCAGCAGTCCCAACCGGGACAGTTTTTCCTACACCTTC
>TRBJ1-2|TRBD1|.|TRBV6-5
CASSPGQEGGYTF
TGTGCCAGCAGCCCCGGACAGGAGGGAGGCTACACCTTC
>TRBJ1-6|.|once|TRBV9
CASSVEGWGSPLHF
TGTGCCAGCAGCGTAGAGGGGTGGGGTTCACCCCTCCACTTT
>TRBJ2-2|TRBD2|.|TRBV19
CASSIGRGTGELFF
TGTGCCAGTAGTATCGGGAGGGGGACCGGGGAGCTGTTTTTT
>TRBJ1-1|.|.|TRBV6-2/TRBV6-3
CASSYVTMNTEAFF
TGTGCCAGCAGTTACGTTACCATGAACACTGAAGCTTTCTTT
>TRBJ1-2|.|once|TRBV4-1
CASSRPDGAGGYTF
TGCGCCAGCAGCCGCCCTGACGGGGCAGGAGGCTACACCTTC
>TRBJ2-2|.|.|TRBV15
CATSRGRAGTGELFF
TGTGCCACCAGCAGAGGTCGGGCAGGCACCGGGGAGCTGTTTTTT
>TRBJ1-5|.|.|TRBV19
CASSGPASNQPQHF
TGTGCCAGTAGTGGTCCCGCTAGCAATCAGCCCCAGCATTTT
>TRBJ2-7|.|once|TRBV27
CASSLSGRAPDEQYF
TGTGCCAGCAGTTTATCGGGGCGGGCTCCGGACGAGCAGTACTTC
>TRBJ2-7|.|few|TRBV6-6
CASSYSLNTGEQYF
TGTGCCAGCAGTTACTCGTTGAATACCGGCGAGCAGTACTTC
>TRBJ2-1|TRBD2|once|TRBV11-2
CASSLRLAGGYEQFF
TGTGCCAGCAGCCTTAGACTAGCGGGGGGGTATGAGCAGTTCTTC
>TRBJ1-1|.|.|TRBV5-1
CASKPSEVRNTEAFF
TGCGCCAGCAAACCCTCCGAGGTTCGGAACACTGAAGCTTTCTTT
>TRBJ1-5|TRBD1|.|TRBV6-2/TRBV6-3
CASSSHGQVLRPQHF
TGTGCCAGCAGTTCCCATGGACAGGTTCTCCGGCCCCAGCATTTT
>TRBJ1-5|.|once|TRBV12-3/TRBV12-4
CASSLDHQPQHF
TGTGCCAGCAGCCTAGATCATCAGCCCCAGCATTTT
>TRBJ2-3|TRBD2|once|TRBV7-2
CASSSRLAGGRDTQYF
TGTGCCAGCAGCTCCCGACTAGCGGGGGGGCGCGATACGCAGTATTTT
>TRBJ1-1|.|.|TRBV7-2
CASSLGPLSAGGTEAFF
TGTGCCAGCAGCTTAGGTCCCCTAAGCGCGGGGGGCACTGAAGCTTTCTTT
>TRBJ2-1|TRBD2|.|TRBV9
CASSTSSGGAIYEQFF
TGTGCCAGCAGCACTTCGAGCGGGGGGGCCATCTATGAGCAGTTCTTC
>TRBJ1-2|.|.|TRBV18
CASSPDTRDGYTF
TGTGCCAGCTCACCGGACACCCGAGATGGCTACACCTTC
>TRBJ1-6|.|.|TRBV7-9
CASRQGRESSPLHF
TGTGCCAGCAGACAGGGACGGGAGAGTTCACCCCTCCACTTT
>TRBJ2-7|.|once|TRBV18
CASSPLFSSYEQYF
TGTGCCAGCTCACCACTGTTTAGCTCCTACGAGCAGTACTTC
>TRBJ2-1|TRBD1|few|TRBV6-6
CASSRRQGFESNEQFF
TGTGCCAGCAGCCGTCGACAGGGGTTCGAATCAAATGAGCAGTTCTTC
>TRBJ2-1|.|.|TRBV2
CASSEAASPSYNEQFF
TGTGCCAGCAGTGAAGCGGCATCACCTTCCTACAATGAGCAGTTCTTC
>TRBJ1-1|.|.|TRBV5-5
CASSLGGMSTEAFF
TGTGCCAGCAGCTTGGGCGGTATGAGCACTGAAGCTTTCTTT
>TRBJ2-7|TRBD1|.|TRBV10-3
CAIRGDRASSYEQYF
TGTGCCATCAGGGGGGACAGGGCAAGCTCCTACGAGCAGTACTTC
>TRBJ1-1|.|once|TRBV9
CASSVWSRGTEAFF
TGTGCCAGCAGCGTGTGGTCTCGGGGGACTGAAGCTTTCTTT
>TRBJ1-5|TRBD1|few|TRBV7-8
CASSLLRQGGGNQPQHF
TGTGCCAGCAGCTTACTTAGACAGGGCGGAGGCAATCAGCCCCAGCATTTT
>TRBJ1-2|TRBD1|.|TRBV10-2
CASSDDRALYGYTF
TGCGCCAGCAGTGACGACAGGGCCCTCTATGGCTACACCTTC
>TRBJ2-5|.|few|TRBV27
CASSSTYQETQYF
TGTGCCAGCAGTTCCACGTACCAAGAGACCCAGTACTTC
>TRBJ2-7|.|few|TRBV7-9
CASSFSQGIHEQYF
TGTGCCAGCAGCTTTTCACAGGGAATTCACGAGCAGTACTTC
>TRBJ1-1|.|.|TRBV6-2/TRBV6-3
CASSYIWQGNTEAFF
TGTGCCAGCAGTTATATATGGCAGGGGAACACTGAAGCTTTCTTT
>TRBJ1-1|TRBD1|.|TRBV6-5
CASSYVGGVETEAFF
TGTGCCAGCAGTTACGTAGGGGGCGTAGAGACTGAAGCTTTCTTT
>TRBJ2-1|.|.|TRBV7-2
CASSSPSSSNEQFF
TGTGCCAGCAGCTCCCCAAGTTCCTCCAATGAGCAGTTCTTC
>TRBJ1-2|.|.|TRBV9
CASSPINNYGYTF
TGTGCCAGCAGCCCAATTAATAACTATGGCTACACCTTC